This T cell receptor (beta chain) was sequenced in a study of PD-1 blockade in mismatch repair-deficient tumors. Looking at the study overall: Patients had over ten mismatch repair-deficient cancer types and were previously treated and progressing.

Concerning this clone: Its antigen is as yet unknown.

Study observations and caveats: Rapid post-treatment expansion, then contraction, generally preceding radiologic response, marked tumor-resident clones.

V lost 0 bases and J lost 6, with 14 bases in between. Germline V lookup: CDR1 LNHDA, CDR2 SQIVND (reference sequence). The CDR3 has 15 residues. Method: immunoSEQ multiplex PCR; TCRdb's copy keeps in-frame clones and lacks some. The sample includes tens of thousands of clones, more than 75% of them seen just once. PCR or immunohistochemistry showed mismatch repair deficiency in every enrolled patient. The TCR-sequenced patients were three responders to pembrolizumab. This TCR was sampled from an adult with mismatch repair-deficient cancer. V is TRBV19 and J is TRBJ1-1; D ambiguous. The sequences come from peripheral blood, collected around 76 weeks after starting pembrolizumab. The CDR3 is CASSIDLSMDPEAFF. CDR3 nucleotides: TGTGCCAGTAGTATAGATCTTTCGATGGACCCTGAAGCTTTCTTT. Combining the CDR3 with reference TRBV19 and TRBJ1-1 gives the whole variable domain DGGITQSPKYLFRKEGQNVTLSCEQNLNHDAMYWYRQDPGQGLRLIYYSQIVNDFQKGDIAEGYSVSREKKESFPLTVTSAQKNPTAFYLCASSIDLSMDPEAFFGQGTRLTVV.